Below, 25 T cell receptor beta chains from the same sample are listed, as sequenced in a study of shared clonotypes between healthy human individuals (dated by TCRdb to between 2020 and 2021). Library creation used the immunoSEQ multiplex PCR assay. Sourced from immuneACCESS, this table was stored by TCRdb with only in-frame sequences that have V and J called. A share of the clones is absent; for the studies checked, an unresolved V gene accounts for under half, and the remainder has no known explanation. This sample gives about a million clones in total; about three quarters of them show up just once. The ten largest clones add up to roughly 1.5% of the sample. Sequencing used memory CD4+ T cells sorted from blood. This specimen's cell subset or site label, interpreted: CD45RA-negative fraction. Receptor source: a man aged 18 to 30 in good health.

Details on this clone: A much larger clone lies one base from this, so it may be a read error. The chain employs TRBV7-9 and TRBJ2-3, with D perhaps TRBD2 (5 bases). V was cut by 1 base and J by 4 bases, with 6 bases left in between. CDR1 and CDR2 (germline): SEHNR, FQNEAQ (reference sequence). The CDR3 extends over 13 amino acids. This CDR3 reads CASSLGAADTQYF. CDR3 nucleotide sequence: TGTGCCAGCAGCTTAGGAGCGGCAGATACGCAGTATTTT.

As for this clone: A far larger clone is just one base off, so this is likely a read error. CDR3 region: CASSLRPTGELFF. CDR3 DNA: TGTGCCAGCAGCTTAAGGCCCACCGGGGAGCTGTTTTTT. The chain recombines TRBV7-3 with TRBJ2-2; no clear D gene. The CDR3 runs to 13 residues. Germline V gene data show CDR1 as SGHTA and CDR2 as FQGTGA. V lost 1 base and J 4 bases, leaving 4 bases between the germline ends.

The rearrangement links TRBV7-3 to TRBJ2-3, with 7 bases matching TRBD2. The junction had 8 bases not matched to a gene; V was cut back by 5 bases and J by 3 bases. The CDR3 spans 15 residues. Germline-derived CDR1 and CDR2 are SGHTA and FQGTGA. CDR3 sequence: CASSPAGGKTDTQYF. DNA for the CDR3: TGTGCCAGCAGCCCGGCCGGGGGGAAGACAGATACGCAGTATTTT.

This chain connects TRBV5-1 to TRBJ2-3; D ambiguous. Looked up from germline, CDR1 is SGHRS and CDR2 is YFSETQ. V gave up 0 bases and J gave up 2 bases, with 7 bases separating them. The CDR3 covers 14 residues. The CDR3 DNA reads as TGCGCCAGCAGCTTGGATCAGGTCACAGATACGCAGTATTTT. Translating gives CASSLDQVTDTQYF.

Worth noting for this clone: The same CDR3 can be traced to other DNA sequences in this sample. CDR3 sequence (DNA): TGCGCCAGCAGCCAAGATAGGTCTAACTATGGCTACACCTTC. The encoded protein is CASSQDRSNYGYTF. The J gene is TRBJ1-2, the V gene TRBV4-1; D remains unclear. V was cut by 0 bases and J by 0 bases, with 5 bases left in between. The CDR3 has 14 residues. Looked up from germline, CDR1 is MGHRA and CDR2 is YSYEKL.

The gene calls are TRBV7-2 and TRBJ2-1; 8 nucleotides line up with TRBD2. V shed 5 bases and J 4 bases; nucleotides not matched to a gene: 7. The CDR3 totals 15 residues. The V gene's germline CDR1 is SGHTA and CDR2 FQGNSA. In DNA form, the CDR3 reads TGTGCCAGCAGCCCTAGGACTAGCAGTTACAATGAGCAGTTCTTC. This translates into CASSPRTSSYNEQFF. The full variable domain, completed using reference TRBV7-2 and TRBJ2-1, is GAGVSQSPSNKVTEKGKDVELRCDPISGHTALYWYRQSLGQGLEFLIYFQGNSAPDKSGLPSDRFSAERTGGSVSTLTIQRTQQEDSAVYLCASSPRTSSYNEQFFGPGTRLTVL.

The chain couples TRBV9 to TRBJ2-2, with D perhaps matching TRBD1 or TRBD2 (5 bases each). Germline CDR1 is SGDLS and CDR2 is YYNGEE. The length of the CDR3 is 16 residues. V dropped 3 bases and J dropped 5 bases, with 17 bases sitting between them. This chain's CDR3 is CASSATPGRPTGELFF. CDR3 bases: TGTGCCAGCAGCGCTACGCCGGGACGTCCTACCGGGGAGCTGTTTTTT.

The V and J genes are TRBV12-5 and TRBJ1-2; 9 nucleotides match TRBD1. There are 16 residues in the CDR3. Per the germline V gene, CDR1 is LGHNT and CDR2 is FRNRAP. J lost 8 bases, V lost 4 bases, and 14 bases had no gene match. The CDR3 DNA sequence: TGTGCTAGTGGTTCGAGGACAGGGGCCCTTAGGGAGGGCTACACCTTC. The encoded protein is CASGSRTGALREGYTF.

Points on this clone: Other DNA sequences in the sample encode the same CDR3. The rearrangement joins TRBV18 to TRBJ2-5; D not resolved. V shed 3 bases and J shed 2 bases, with 4 bases lying between them. CDR3 length equals 12 residues. Germline V gene sequence: CDR1 KGHSH, CDR2 LQKENI. For the CDR3, the DNA is TGTGCCAGCTCACCTCGACAAGAGACCCAGTACTTC. Amino acids: CASSPRQETQYF. Using reference TRBV18 and TRBJ2-5 for the parts outside the CDR3, the full variable domain is NAGVMQNPRHLVRRRGQEARLRCSPMKGHSHVYWYRQLPEEGLKFMVYLQKENIIDESGMPKERFSAEFPKEGPSILRIQQVVRGDSAAYFCASSPRQETQYFGPGTRLLVL.

The chain has TRBV18 and TRBJ1-1; D is possibly TRBD1 (6 bases). Looked up from germline, CDR1 is KGHSH and CDR2 is LQKENI. V gave up 4 bases and J gave up 4 bases, with 19 bases separating them. The CDR3 length is 16 residues. The CDR3 DNA is TGTGCCAGCTCACAAGCTGTGGGGGGGGCTGGCACTGAAGCTTTCTTT. Translation gives CASSQAVGGAGTEAFF.

J is TRBJ1-1 and V is TRBV2, with 10 bases that match TRBD1. Germline V CDR1 and CDR2: SNHLY, FYNNEI. J was trimmed by 6 bases and V by 6 bases; bases with no gene match: 7. CDR3 length: 14 amino acids. The CDR3, as DNA: TGTGCCAGCAGGGGGACAGGGGTTAACGCTGAAGCTTTCTTT. It yields the protein CASRGTGVNAEAFF.

The chain joins TRBV18 to TRBJ1-4; no definite D call. This CDR3 spans 17 amino acids. The germline CDR1 and CDR2 sequences are KGHSH and LQKENI. Trimming left V 1 base short and J 8 bases short, with 20 bases between. The CDR3 DNA reads as TGTGCCAGCTCACCACTAAACGCGGGAGGAAGTCCCGAAAAACTGTTTTTT. It specifies CASSPLNAGGSPEKLFF. The whole variable domain, remainder taken from reference TRBV18 and TRBJ1-4, is NAGVMQNPRHLVRRRGQEARLRCSPMKGHSHVYWYRQLPEEGLKFMVYLQKENIIDESGMPKERFSAEFPKEGPSILRIQQVVRGDSAAYFCASSPLNAGGSPEKLFFGSGTQLSVL.

The chain couples TRBV4-1 to TRBJ2-5, with 10 nucleotides matching TRBD2. Trimming took 1 base from V and 4 from J; bases not matched to a gene: 9. Germline CDR1 MGHRA, CDR2 YSYEKL. The CDR3 is 17 residues long. The chain's CDR3 is CASSQGYGAGGRETQYF. The CDR3 region has the DNA TGCGCCAGCAGCCAAGGGTACGGAGCGGGGGGGCGAGAGACCCAGTACTTC.

J is TRBJ2-1 and V is TRBV11-3; D is unresolved. CDR3 length: 13 amino acids. The germline V gene has CDR1 SGHNT and CDR2 YENEEA. V lost 1 base and J 6 bases, leaving 7 bases between the germline ends. The CDR3 region has the DNA TGTGCCAGCAGCTTAGCGTTTACCAATGAGCAGTTCTTC. Amino acid sequence: CASSLAFTNEQFF.

This clone has only one observation. Other nucleotide sequences from this sample produce the same CDR3. The chain uses TRBV6-5 and TRBJ2-1; D tentatively reads TRBD1 or TRBD2 (5 bases each). The CDR3 length is 13 residues. V was pared by 2 bases and J by 4 bases, with 6 bases between. Germline V lookup: CDR1 MNHEY, CDR2 SVGAGI. The CDR3 DNA is TGTGCCAGCAGTTACGGGGGTTACAATGAGCAGTTCTTC. The encoded protein is CASSYGGYNEQFF.

This clone was observed a handful of times. The V gene is TRBV19, the J gene TRBJ1-5; D gene ambiguous. The germline gives CDR1 LNHDA, CDR2 SQIVND (reference sequence). This CDR3 has 13 residues. V was clipped by 9 bases and J by 0 bases, with 9 bases between them. The CDR3 nucleotides read TGTGCCAGCGGCGAGTATAGCAATCAGCCCCAGCATTTT. It is translated as CASGEYSNQPQHF.

The chain has TRBV7-2 and TRBJ2-1; D is undetermined. From germline, CDR1 is SGHTA and CDR2 FQGNSA. Trimming cost V 2 bases and J 10 bases, with 15 bases left between them. The CDR3 is made up of 14 amino acids. CDR3 sequence (DNA): TGTGCCAGCAGCTTAATCGGAGTGAGGCACGAGCAGTTCTTC. Residues: CASSLIGVRHEQFF.

J is TRBJ2-7 and V is TRBV10-3, with D maybe TRBD2 (6 bases). The germline V gene encodes CDR1 ENHRY and CDR2 SYGVKD. The CDR3 runs to 12 residues. The germline V and J ends were trimmed by 6 bases and 6 bases, with 12 bases remaining between them. In DNA, the CDR3 is TGTGCCATCAGGGGAGGAAATCTCGAGCAGTACTTC. Its translation is CAIRGGNLEQYF.

The chain carries TRBV6-1 and TRBJ1-6, with D perhaps TRBD1 (6 bases). This CDR3 comprises 14 residues. Germline V lookup: CDR1 MNHNS, CDR2 SASEGT. V shed 4 bases and J shed 10 bases, with 14 bases lying between them. CDR3 nucleotide sequence: TGTGCCAGCAGTGCCGGGGGGCTGGGGTCACCCCTCCACTTT. Amino acids: CASSAGGLGSPLHF.

The chain carries TRBV7-6 and TRBJ2-7; TRBD2 might be the D (6 bases). The germline V gene has CDR1 SGHVS and CDR2 FNYEAQ. V was cut by 1 base and J by 3 bases, with 7 bases left in between. The CDR3 has 13 residues. The chain's CDR3 is CASSLGRDYEQYF. The DNA for the CDR3 is TGTGCCAGCAGCTTAGGGAGGGACTACGAGCAGTACTTC.

A word on this clone: Other DNA sequences within the sample encode an identical CDR3. The chain uses TRBV5-1 and TRBJ2-3, with unresolved D. The germline gives CDR1 SGHRS, CDR2 YFSETQ. This CDR3 region has 14 residues. The germline V and J ends were trimmed by 0 bases and 0 bases, with 5 bases remaining between them. The CDR3 DNA is TGCGCCAGCAGCTTGGACGGCAGCACAGATACGCAGTATTTT. Its protein is CASSLDGSTDTQYF.

Points on this clone: Other DNA sequences from this sample encode an identical CDR3 as well. This chain joins TRBV7-2 and TRBJ1-1; 7 bases are shared with TRBD1. The germline gives CDR1 SGHTA, CDR2 FQGNSA. This CDR3 comprises 14 residues. The J segment lost 1 base and the V segment lost 5 bases, leaving 4 bases of the junction unmatched. CDR3 sequence reads: CASSLRTGNTEAFF. CDR3 bases: TGTGCCAGCAGCCTACGGACAGGGAACACTGAAGCTTTCTTT.

This sequence joins TRBV2 and TRBJ2-1; D perhaps matches TRBD2 (5 bases). Between the trimmed V and J ends, which lost 3 bases and 0 bases, there was a span of 9 bases. Germline V CDR1 and CDR2: SNHLY, FYNNEI. The CDR3 consists of 15 residues. This CDR3 is CASSDLGSSYNEQFF. The CDR3 coding sequence is TGTGCCAGCAGTGACTTGGGGAGCTCCTACAATGAGCAGTTCTTC.

The V gene is TRBV18, the J gene TRBJ2-6; TRBD2 is a possible D gene (5 bases). The CDR3 is made up of 15 amino acids. Trimming left V 0 bases short and J 3 bases short, with 6 bases between. Germline V CDR1 and CDR2: KGHSH, LQKENI. CDR3 residues: CASSPPGGGANVLTF. CDR3 in DNA: TGTGCCAGCTCACCACCCGGAGGTGGGGCCAACGTCCTGACTTTC.

V usage is TRBV27 and J usage is TRBJ2-2; 9 nucleotides match TRBD2. Germline V lookup: CDR1 MNHEY, CDR2 SMNVEV (reference sequence). V trimming: 3 bases; J trimming: 2 bases; junction bases outside the gene matches: 10. The CDR3 sequence is 18 residues long. Here the CDR3 DNA reads TGTGCCAGCAGTTTCTTCCCATTTAGCGGGAGTAACACCGGGGAGCTGTTTTTT. Encoded protein: CASSFFPFSGSNTGELFF.